The 29 T cell receptor beta chains below come from one sample, sequenced in a study of blood T cell repertoires in COVID-19. Some clones are missing from TCRdb's copy, which holds only in-frame ones; the method was immunoSEQ multiplex PCR. Among about 49,000 clones listed, roughly 88% were seen once. The sequencing input was peripheral blood. These receptors all stem from a human donor in a cohort sampled during active COVID-19.

The rearrangement links TRBV7-2 to TRBJ2-2, with TRBD1 matching 7 bases. There are 14 residues in the CDR3. The germline CDR1 and CDR2 sequences are SGHTA and FQGNSA. V was clipped by 3 bases and J by 8 bases; unmatched bases: 6. The CDR3 region has the DNA TGTGCCAGCAGCTTCGGGACAGTTCCTGGGGAGCTGTTTTTT. This translates into CASSFGTVPGELFF.

The chain links TRBV7-9 to TRBJ2-1; D is perhaps TRBD2 (5 bases). The CDR3 consists of 13 residues. Germline CDR1 SEHNR, CDR2 FQNEAQ (reference sequence). V was shortened by 7 bases and J by 10 bases, with 17 bases between the two germline ends. CDR3 in amino acids: CASTLTGTGEQFF. CDR3 nucleotide sequence: TGTGCCAGCACCCTTACCGGCACGGGGGAGCAGTTCTTC.

The rearrangement links TRBV28 to TRBJ1-1; TRBD1 aligns across 8 bases. This CDR3 has 16 amino acids. Germline V gives CDR1 MDHEN, CDR2 SYDVKM. V gave up 4 bases and J gave up 3 bases; unmatched junction bases: 10. The CDR3: CASSSPGTGTHTEAFF. As DNA, the CDR3 is TGTGCCAGCAGTTCGCCCGGGACAGGAACCCACACTGAAGCTTTCTTT.

The chain employs TRBV7-3 and TRBJ1-4; D not resolved. Germline V gene data show CDR1 as SGHTA and CDR2 as FQGTGA. Trimming took 4 bases from V and 8 from J, leaving 20 bases between them. The CDR3 consists of 16 residues. In DNA form, the CDR3 reads TGTGCCAGCAGCTACATCCAGTGGGCGCGAGGGGAAAAACTGTTTTTT. Translated, it gives CASSYIQWARGEKLFF.

The chain recombines TRBV30 with TRBJ2-7, with 12 bases matching TRBD1. This CDR3 spans 15 amino acids. V lost 0 bases to trimming and J lost 4 bases; unmatched junction nucleotides: 4. Germline assignment: CDR1 GTSNPN and CDR2 SVGIG (reference sequence). The CDR3 protein is CAWSVWDRGLYEQYF. The CDR3 region has the DNA TGTGCCTGGAGTGTATGGGACAGGGGGCTATACGAGCAGTACTTC.

The chain combines TRBV5-1 with TRBJ2-7; D may be TRBD1 (6 bases). This CDR3 region has 15 residues. CDR1 and CDR2 (germline): SGHRS, YFSETQ. V was trimmed by 0 bases and J by 3 bases, leaving 13 bases between them. Here the CDR3 DNA reads TGCGCCAGCAGCTTGGTTTTGGGACACCGCTACGAGCAGTACTTC. Protein sequence: CASSLVLGHRYEQYF.

The chain employs TRBV6-1 and TRBJ1-1; D remains ambiguous. CDR1 MNHNS and CDR2 SASEGT come from the germline V gene. V was pared by 2 bases and J by 4 bases, with 11 bases between. There are 14 residues in the CDR3. The CDR3 region is CASSEPGGFTEAFF. In DNA form, the CDR3 reads TGTGCCAGCAGTGAACCGGGAGGGTTCACTGAAGCTTTCTTT.

This clone was observed once. The chain couples TRBV19 to TRBJ2-3, with a possible D match to TRBD2 (5 bases). There are 12 residues in the CDR3. With 7 bases removed from V and 3 bases from J, the gap between germline ends came to 8 bases. CDR1 and CDR2 from the germline V gene are LNHDA and SQIVND (reference sequence). The CDR3 region is CASMGRTDTQYF. The CDR3 DNA is TGTGCCAGTATGGGGAGAACAGATACGCAGTATTTT.

As DNA, the CDR3 is TGTGCCAGCAGAGGTCAACAGGGGGAGGGTGAAAAACTGTTTTTT. Its protein product is CASRGQQGEGEKLFF. The chain uses TRBV11-2 and TRBJ1-4; 8 bases are a match to TRBD1. This CDR3 is built from 15 residues. Germline V gene data show CDR1 as SGHAT and CDR2 as FQNNGV. V gave up 6 bases and J gave up 7 bases; unmatched junction bases: 10.

The CDR3 protein is CASSLTSGSGLETQYF. Written as DNA, the CDR3 is TGTGCCAGCAGCCTCACTAGCGGGAGCGGTCTAGAGACCCAGTACTTC. V gene TRBV7-2 combines with J gene TRBJ2-5, with 11 bases matching TRBD2. Looked up from germline, CDR1 is SGHTA and CDR2 is FQGNSA. With 5 bases clipped from V and 4 bases from J, the junction kept 9 bases outside the gene matches. CDR3 length equals 16 residues.

V usage is TRBV6-6 and J usage is TRBJ2-2, with 8 positions matching TRBD1. Germline-derived CDR1 and CDR2 are MNHNY and SVGAGI (reference sequence). This CDR3 comprises 15 residues. The V gene end was trimmed by 6 bases and the J gene end by 9 bases; junction bases not matched to a gene: 12. The CDR3 nucleotides read TGTGCCAGCAGGGGCGGGACAGGAATTACCCGGGAGCTGTTTTTT. Its protein is CASRGGTGITRELFF.

Only a few counts were recorded for this clone. The V call is TRBV29-1, the J call TRBJ2-3; the match to TRBD2 covers 8 bases. The V and J ends lost 2 bases and 6 bases, in that order; junction bases with no gene match: 4. This CDR3 spans 13 amino acids. The germline V gene has CDR1 SQVTM and CDR2 ANQGSEA. The CDR3 loop reads CSVESRLADTQYF. The CDR3 DNA reads TGCAGCGTTGAATCTCGACTAGCGGATACGCAGTATTTT.

The CDR3 loop reads CASSPGGTEAFF. CDR3 nucleotides: TGTGCCAGTAGTCCGGGGGGCACTGAAGCTTTCTTT. This chain links TRBV19 with TRBJ1-1; TRBD1 might be the D (5 bases). Deletions cut 5 bases from V and 4 bases from J, with 8 bases between. The CDR3 covers 12 residues. CDR1 LNHDA and CDR2 SQIVND come from the germline V gene (reference sequence).

The V call is TRBV3-1 (or the pseudogene TRBV3-2), the J call TRBJ2-7; 8 bases agree with TRBD2. Per germline, CDR1 LGHDT and CDR2 YNNKEL (reference sequence). There are 16 residues in the CDR3. With 0 bases clipped from V and 2 bases from J, the junction kept 6 bases outside the gene matches. The CDR3 DNA reads as TGTGCCAGCAGCCAAGAAGGCGAGCGGGAGACCTACGAGCAGTACTTC. It codes for CASSQEGERETYEQYF.

The chain has TRBV19 and TRBJ1-4, with TRBD1 matching 7 bases. J gave up 3 bases and V 5 bases, and 6 bases lay outside the gene matches. CDR3 length: 15 amino acids. From germline, CDR1 is LNHDA and CDR2 SQIVND (reference sequence). The CDR3 spells CASSEQGSPNEKLFF. The CDR3, as DNA: TGTGCCAGTAGTGAACAGGGGAGTCCTAATGAAAAACTGTTTTTT.

This chain connects TRBV5-4 to TRBJ1-2, with 8 bases identical to TRBD1. CDR1 is SGHNT and CDR2 is YYREEE in the germline V gene (reference sequence). CDR3 size: 14 residues. J was trimmed by 4 bases and V by 2 bases; bases with no gene match: 4. CDR3 region: CASSFDRGSYGYTF. CDR3 coding DNA: TGTGCCAGCAGCTTTGACAGGGGATCCTATGGCTACACCTTC.

V and J are TRBV11-2 and TRBJ2-3, with 10 bases fitting TRBD1. V shed 1 base, J shed 2 bases, and the junction held 3 bases outside the gene matches. The CDR3 spans 16 residues. Germline V gives CDR1 SGHAT, CDR2 FQNNGV. In DNA form, the CDR3 reads TGTGCCAGCAGCTTAGTTGGGACAGGGGACACAGATACGCAGTATTTT. Its translation: CASSLVGTGDTDTQYF. The variable domain in full, completed from reference TRBV11-2 and TRBJ2-3, reads EAGVAQSPRYKIIEKRQSVAFWCNPISGHATLYWYQQILGQGPKLLIQFQNNGVVDDSQLPKDRFSAERLKGVDSTLKIQPAKLEDSAVYLCASSLVGTGDTDTQYFGPGTRLTVL.

The gene calls are TRBV7-2 and TRBJ1-5; D might be TRBD1 (6 bases). V was trimmed by 5 bases and J by 4 bases, leaving 9 bases between them. The CDR3 is 13 amino acids. Germline V lookup: CDR1 SGHTA, CDR2 FQGNSA. The chain's CDR3 is CASSVQGNQPQHF. The DNA of the CDR3 is TGTGCCAGCAGCGTACAGGGTAATCAGCCCCAGCATTTT. The entire variable domain, with the rest obtained from reference TRBV7-2 and TRBJ1-5, is as follows: GAGVSQSPSNKVTEKGKDVELRCDPISGHTALYWYRQSLGQGLEFLIYFQGNSAPDKSGLPSDRFSAERTGGSVSTLTIQRTQQEDSAVYLCASSVQGNQPQHFGDGTRLSIL.

This chain links TRBV6-5 with TRBJ1-6; 12 nucleotides align to TRBD1. With V trimmed by 6 bases and J by 15 bases, 12 bases remained unmatched. This CDR3 is built from 15 residues. The V gene's germline CDR1 is MNHEY and CDR2 SVGAGI. The CDR3 nucleotides read TGTGCCAGCAGGCTTCCGGGACAGGGGGCTCCGCTCCTCCACTTT. This translates into CASRLPGQGAPLLHF.

This chain joins TRBV4-1 and TRBJ2-1, with 11 bases fitting TRBD1. Trimming at V came to 2 bases and at J to 5 bases, leaving 2 bases not matched to a gene. The CDR3 length is 15 residues. Germline CDR1 is MGHRA and CDR2 is YSYEKL. The CDR3 is CASSQPDRGHNEQFF. The CDR3 DNA is TGCGCCAGCAGCCAACCGGACAGGGGGCACAATGAGCAGTTCTTC.

The CDR3 region is CASSMVGDSYNSPLHF. In DNA form, the CDR3 reads TGTGCCAGTAGTATGGTCGGGGACTCCTATAATTCACCCCTCCACTTT. The chain is built from TRBV19 and TRBJ1-6; the D is unclear. V was pared by 3 bases and J by 0 bases, with 9 bases between. The CDR3 is made up of 16 amino acids. The germline V gene has CDR1 LNHDA and CDR2 SQIVND (reference sequence).

The J gene is TRBJ1-1, the V gene TRBV5-1; 10 bases match TRBD1. With V trimmed by 4 bases and J by 4 bases, 7 bases remained unmatched. CDR1 SGHRS and CDR2 YFSETQ come from the germline V gene. The CDR3 runs to 15 residues. The CDR3 protein is CASSPGTGVTTEAFF. CDR3 in DNA: TGCGCCAGCAGCCCGGGGACAGGGGTGACCACTGAAGCTTTCTTT.

This chain connects TRBV28 to TRBJ1-4; unclear D gene. V lost 4 bases to trimming and J lost 7 bases, with 4 bases between them. CDR3 size: 11 residues. Germline V gene sequence: CDR1 MDHEN, CDR2 SYDVKM. The DNA for the CDR3 is TGTGCCAGCAGTTCAGGTGAAAAACTGTTTTTT. This translates into CASSSGEKLFF.

The genes are TRBV9 and TRBJ2-6, with 7 bases fitting TRBD1. V dropped 4 bases and J dropped 0; count of bases not matched to a gene: 10. Germline lookup yields CDR1 SGDLS and CDR2 YYNGEE. The CDR3 loop spans 18 amino acids. CDR3 region: CASSFTGQLISGANVLTF. The CDR3, as DNA: TGTGCCAGCAGCTTTACGGGACAGCTTATCTCTGGGGCCAACGTCCTGACTTTC. The variable domain in full, with the rest retrieved from reference TRBV9 and TRBJ2-6, is DSGVTQTPKHLITATGQRVTLRCSPRSGDLSVYWYQQSLDQGLQFLIQYYNGEERAKGNILERFSAQQFPDLHSELNLSSLELGDSALYFCASSFTGQLISGANVLTFGAGSRLTVL.

V usage is TRBV30 and J usage is TRBJ1-3; 10 nucleotides align to TRBD1. Per the germline V gene, CDR1 is GTSNPN and CDR2 is SVGIG (reference sequence). The CDR3 runs to 15 residues. J gave up 2 bases and V 0 bases, and 1 base lay outside the gene matches. CDR3 amino acids: CAWSVGQGAGNTIYF. CDR3 sequence (DNA): TGTGCCTGGAGTGTCGGACAGGGGGCTGGAAACACCATATATTTT. Full variable domain (rest looked up from reference TRBV30 and TRBJ1-3): SQTIHQWPATLVQPVGSPLSLECTVEGTSNPNLYWYRQAAGRGLQLLFYSVGIGQISSEVPQNLSASRPQDRQFILSSKKLLLSDSGFYLCAWSVGQGAGNTIYFGEGSWLTVV.

The chain employs TRBV19 and TRBJ2-2; D might be TRBD2 (5 bases). Germline V gene sequence: CDR1 LNHDA, CDR2 SQIVND (reference sequence). V lost 3 bases and J 3 bases, leaving 8 bases between the germline ends. CDR3 length equals 14 residues. The CDR3 loop reads CASSMGGHTGELFF. CDR3 in DNA: TGTGCCAGTAGTATGGGCGGGCACACCGGGGAGCTGTTTTTT.

V usage is TRBV28 and J usage is TRBJ1-2, with no clear D. There are 14 residues in the CDR3. Germline lookup yields CDR1 MDHEN and CDR2 SYDVKM. Trimming took 3 bases from V and 6 from J, leaving 14 bases between them. The CDR3 spells CASSFFLNRDGYTF. DNA of the CDR3: TGTGCCAGCAGTTTTTTCTTGAATCGGGATGGCTACACCTTC.

The chain carries TRBV5-4 and TRBJ1-1; tentative D call: TRBD1 (6 bases). The CDR3 runs to 15 residues. The germline gives CDR1 SGHNT, CDR2 YYREEE (reference sequence). The V end was cut by 5 bases, the J end by 4 bases, with 18 bases between. CDR3 nucleotides: TGTGCCAGCAGTACGTCCCAGGGGCAGGGCACTGAAGCTTTCTTT. Translating gives CASSTSQGQGTEAFF.

The chain joins TRBV11-2 to TRBJ2-3, with 10 bases lining up with TRBD2. The CDR3 totals 14 residues. Germline CDR1 SGHAT, CDR2 FQNNGV. Germline trimming cut 5 bases from V and 5 bases from J; bases unmatched to any gene: 4. The CDR3 here is CASSLAGVRDTQYF. CDR3 sequence (DNA): TGTGCCAGCAGCCTAGCGGGAGTACGAGATACGCAGTATTTT.